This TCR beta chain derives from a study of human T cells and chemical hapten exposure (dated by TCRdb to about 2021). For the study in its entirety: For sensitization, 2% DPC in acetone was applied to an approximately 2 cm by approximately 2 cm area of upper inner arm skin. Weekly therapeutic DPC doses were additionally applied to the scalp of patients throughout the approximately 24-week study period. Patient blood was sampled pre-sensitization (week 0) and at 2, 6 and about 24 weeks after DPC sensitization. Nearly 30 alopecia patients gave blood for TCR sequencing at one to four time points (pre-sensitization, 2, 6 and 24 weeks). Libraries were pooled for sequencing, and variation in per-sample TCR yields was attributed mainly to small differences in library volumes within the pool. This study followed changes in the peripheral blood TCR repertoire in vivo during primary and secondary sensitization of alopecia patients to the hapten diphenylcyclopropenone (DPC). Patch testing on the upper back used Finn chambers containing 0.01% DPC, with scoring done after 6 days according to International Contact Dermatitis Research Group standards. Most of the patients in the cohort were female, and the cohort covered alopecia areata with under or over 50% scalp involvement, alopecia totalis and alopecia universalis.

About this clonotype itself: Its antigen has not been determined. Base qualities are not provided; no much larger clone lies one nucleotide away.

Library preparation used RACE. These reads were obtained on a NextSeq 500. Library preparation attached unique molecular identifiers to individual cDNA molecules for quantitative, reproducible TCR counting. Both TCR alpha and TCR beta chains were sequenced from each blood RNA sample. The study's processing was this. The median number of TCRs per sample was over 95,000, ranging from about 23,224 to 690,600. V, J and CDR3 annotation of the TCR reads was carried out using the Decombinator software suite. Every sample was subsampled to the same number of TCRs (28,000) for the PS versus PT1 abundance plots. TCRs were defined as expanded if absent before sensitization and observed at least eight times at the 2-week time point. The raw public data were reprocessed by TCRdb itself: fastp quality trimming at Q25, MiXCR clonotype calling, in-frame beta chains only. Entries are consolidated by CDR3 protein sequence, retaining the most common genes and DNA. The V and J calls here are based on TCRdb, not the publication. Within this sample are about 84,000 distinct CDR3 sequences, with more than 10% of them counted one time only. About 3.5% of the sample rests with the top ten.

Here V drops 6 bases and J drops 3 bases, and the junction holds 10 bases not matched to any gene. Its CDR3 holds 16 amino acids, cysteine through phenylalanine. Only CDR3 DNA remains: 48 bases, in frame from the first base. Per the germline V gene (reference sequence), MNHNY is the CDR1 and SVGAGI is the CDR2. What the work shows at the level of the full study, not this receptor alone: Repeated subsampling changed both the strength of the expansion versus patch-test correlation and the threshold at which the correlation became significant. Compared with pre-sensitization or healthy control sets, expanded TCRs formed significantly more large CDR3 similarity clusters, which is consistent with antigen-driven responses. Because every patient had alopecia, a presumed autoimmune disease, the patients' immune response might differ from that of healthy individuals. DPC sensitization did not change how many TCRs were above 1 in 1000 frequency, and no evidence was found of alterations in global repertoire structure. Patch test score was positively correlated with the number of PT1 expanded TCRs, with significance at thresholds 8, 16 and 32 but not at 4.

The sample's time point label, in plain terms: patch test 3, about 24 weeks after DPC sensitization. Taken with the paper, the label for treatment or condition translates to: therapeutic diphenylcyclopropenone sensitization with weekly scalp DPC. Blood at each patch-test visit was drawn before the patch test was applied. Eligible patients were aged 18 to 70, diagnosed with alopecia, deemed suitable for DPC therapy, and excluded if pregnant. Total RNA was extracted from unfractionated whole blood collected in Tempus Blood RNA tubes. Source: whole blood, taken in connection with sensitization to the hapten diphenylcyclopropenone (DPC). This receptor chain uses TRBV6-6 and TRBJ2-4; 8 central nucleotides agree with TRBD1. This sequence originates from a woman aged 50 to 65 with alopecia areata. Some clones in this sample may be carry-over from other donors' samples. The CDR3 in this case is CASSGPDRVGKNIQYF. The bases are TGTGCCAGCAGCGGTCCGGACAGGGTTGGCAAAAACATTCAGTACTTC.